The 30 T cell receptor beta chains below were found in one sample sequenced in a study of T cell responses to AZD1222 COVID-19 vaccine. The data were produced by immunoSEQ multiplex PCR, yet TCRdb's version contains in-frame clones alone and is incomplete. The sample has roughly 70,000 clones, 80% to 95% seen once. Source: peripheral blood, taken 28 days after the second dose of the MenACWY control vaccine. The receptors here all came from an adult who received the MenACWY meningococcal vaccine as a control.

The V gene is TRBV3-1 (or the pseudogene TRBV3-2), the J gene TRBJ1-3; D possibly corresponds to TRBD1 (5 bases). The germline CDR1 and CDR2 sequences are LGHDT and YNNKEL (reference sequence). The CDR3 loop spans 16 amino acids. V lost 4 bases to trimming and J lost 0 bases, with 13 bases between them. The CDR3 sequence is CASSPGTVLSGNTIYF. CDR3 coding DNA: TGTGCCAGCAGCCCCGGGACCGTCCTCTCTGGAAACACCATATATTTT.

V usage is TRBV28 and J usage is TRBJ2-1; D ambiguous. The CDR3 has 12 amino acids. Trimming removed 8 bases from V and 4 bases from J, with 9 bases in between. Germline V CDR1 and CDR2: MDHEN, SYDVKM. Here the CDR3 reads CASLTDYNEQFF. In DNA, the CDR3 is TGTGCCAGCCTGACTGATTACAATGAGCAGTTCTTC.

The chain links TRBV4-3 to TRBJ1-5; possible D gene TRBD1, 5 bases. V lost 0 bases and J lost 2, with 8 bases in between. The CDR3 length is 15 residues. The germline CDR1 and CDR2 sequences are LGHNA and YSLEER. The CDR3 protein is CASSQDWGGNQPQHF. The CDR3 nucleotides read TGCGCCAGCAGCCAAGATTGGGGGGGCAATCAGCCCCAGCATTTT.

The V call is TRBV7-2, the J call TRBJ2-2; 9 nucleotides line up with TRBD1. J was trimmed by 7 bases and V by 5 bases; bases with no gene match: 20. In germline, CDR1 is SGHTA, CDR2 FQGNSA. The CDR3 consists of 19 residues. CDR3 loop: CASSPSAGWGTGLIGELFF. The DNA of the CDR3 is TGTGCCAGCAGCCCCTCCGCTGGGTGGGGGACAGGGCTTATCGGGGAGCTGTTTTTT.

The chain couples TRBV30 to TRBJ1-1, with a tentative D call TRBD1 (6 bases). Germline CDR1 is GTSNPN and CDR2 is SVGIG (reference sequence). The CDR3 is 14 residues long. V was shortened by 2 bases and J by 1 base, with 11 bases between the two germline ends. The CDR3 region has the DNA TGTGCCTGGAGTTTTACAGGGCCGAACACTGAAGCTTTCTTT. Protein product: CAWSFTGPNTEAFF.

The V and J genes are TRBV4-3 and TRBJ2-7; D is uncertain. This CDR3 is built from 14 residues. The ends were cut back, 0 bases at V and 6 bases at J, with 12 bases in the middle. Germline values: CDR1 LGHNA, CDR2 YSLEER. The CDR3 nucleotides read TGCGCCAGCAGCCAAGACGCCAGTTTCGGCGAGCAGTACTTC. Its protein is CASSQDASFGEQYF.

This clone was recorded only once. V and J are TRBV30 and TRBJ1-5, with 7 bases matching TRBD1. The J segment lost 7 bases and the V segment lost 3 bases, leaving 9 bases of the junction unmatched. The CDR3 runs to 14 residues. Germline CDR1 is GTSNPN and CDR2 is SVGIG (reference sequence). The CDR3 here is CAWSSGRGDQPQHF. The CDR3 DNA sequence: TGTGCCTGGAGCTCTGGCAGGGGGGACCAGCCCCAGCATTTT.

The chain joins TRBV11-2 to TRBJ2-7, with 7 bases fitting TRBD2. The CDR3 totals 17 residues. Germline-derived CDR1 and CDR2 are SGHAT and FQNNGV. V gave up 0 bases and J gave up 0 bases; unmatched junction bases: 8. The CDR3 here is CASSLEWGRASSYEQYF. In DNA form, the CDR3 reads TGTGCCAGCAGCTTAGAGTGGGGGAGGGCCAGCTCCTACGAGCAGTACTTC. The variable domain in full, with the rest retrieved from reference TRBV11-2 and TRBJ2-7, is EAGVAQSPRYKIIEKRQSVAFWCNPISGHATLYWYQQILGQGPKLLIQFQNNGVVDDSQLPKDRFSAERLKGVDSTLKIQPAKLEDSAVYLCASSLEWGRASSYEQYFGPGTRLTVT.

The chain has TRBV4-1 and TRBJ2-1; TRBD2 matches 10 bases. Germline V gives CDR1 MGHRA, CDR2 YSYEKL. The CDR3 contains 16 residues. The V segment lost 4 bases and the J segment 5 bases; nucleotides outside the gene matches: 8. CDR3 loop: CASSRHTSGAHNEQFF. Here the CDR3 DNA reads TGCGCCAGCAGCCGGCATACTAGCGGGGCCCACAATGAGCAGTTCTTC.

V gene TRBV28 combines with J gene TRBJ1-2, with unresolved D. The CDR3 totals 12 residues. The germline V gene encodes CDR1 MDHEN and CDR2 SYDVKM. The V end was cut by 3 bases, the J end by 5 bases, with 7 bases between. The CDR3 loop reads CASSFMRYGYTF. CDR3 coding DNA: TGTGCCAGCAGTTTCATGCGGTATGGCTACACCTTC.

Concerning this clone itself: Distinct nucleotide sequences in the sample also encode this CDR3. The chain joins TRBV11-2 to TRBJ2-7; D is undetermined. Germline assignment: CDR1 SGHAT and CDR2 FQNNGV. The ends were cut back, 5 bases at V and 1 base at J, with 3 bases in the middle. The CDR3 consists of 11 residues. The CDR3 is CASSPSYEQYF. For the CDR3, the DNA is TGTGCCAGCAGCCCTTCCTACGAGCAGTACTTC.

The rearrangement uses TRBV18 and TRBJ1-1, with a weak D call TRBD1 (5 bases). Germline V gives CDR1 KGHSH, CDR2 LQKENI. The CDR3 runs to 15 residues. Trimming stripped 2 bases from V and 0 bases from J, with 10 bases between. The CDR3 sequence: CASSPGAGMNTEAFF. DNA of the CDR3: TGTGCCAGCTCACCAGGGGCGGGAATGAACACTGAAGCTTTCTTT.

The chain carries TRBV5-6 and TRBJ2-1; 12 nucleotides agree with TRBD1. The V segment lost 4 bases and the J segment 6 bases; nucleotides outside the gene matches: 5. This CDR3 is built from 15 residues. Germline lookup yields CDR1 SGHDT and CDR2 YYEEEE. The CDR3 loop reads CASSPGTGGINEQFF. DNA for the CDR3: TGTGCCAGCAGCCCAGGGACAGGGGGCATCAATGAGCAGTTCTTC.

The chain combines TRBV11-2 with TRBJ1-1; D is uncertain. The CDR3 is made up of 15 amino acids. Between the trimmed V and J ends, which lost 1 base and 0 bases, there was a span of 9 bases. Germline V gene lookup returns CDR1 SGHAT and CDR2 FQNNGV. The CDR3 sequence is CASSLAPSMNTEAFF. DNA for the CDR3: TGTGCCAGCAGCTTAGCCCCAAGTATGAACACTGAAGCTTTCTTT.

This chain connects TRBV28 to TRBJ1-4; D possibly corresponds to TRBD1 (6 bases). This CDR3 has 16 residues. The V end was cut by 8 bases, the J end by 1 base, with 17 bases between. Looked up from germline, CDR1 is MDHEN and CDR2 is SYDVKM. The CDR3 is CASSFSRGVTNEKLFF. The CDR3 DNA follows: TGTGCCAGCTCCTTCTCCAGGGGTGTAACTAATGAAAAACTGTTTTTT.

The V call is TRBV7-9, the J call TRBJ2-3, with TRBD2 matching 12 bases. Germline trimming cut 7 bases from V and 4 bases from J; bases unmatched to any gene: 9. Germline V lookup: CDR1 SEHNR, CDR2 FQNEAQ (reference sequence). This CDR3 has 16 amino acids. CDR3 protein: CASKYLAGGPPDTQYF. The DNA of the CDR3 is TGTGCCAGCAAGTACCTAGCGGGAGGGCCTCCAGATACGCAGTATTTT.

This clone has just a few counts. The chain carries TRBV11-3 and TRBJ2-5; perhaps TRBD1 as D (6 bases). Trimming took 5 bases from V and 5 from J, leaving 12 bases between them. The CDR3 has 13 residues. Germline V gives CDR1 SGHNT, CDR2 YENEEA. Written as DNA, the CDR3 is TGTGCCAGCAGCAACACAGGGCACGAGACCCAGTACTTC. Its protein product is CASSNTGHETQYF. The full variable domain, with the rest looked up from reference TRBV11-3 and TRBJ2-5, is EAGVVQSPRYKIIEKKQPVAFWCNPISGHNTLYWYLQNLGQGPELLIRYENEEAVDDSQLPKDRFSAERLKGVDSTLKIQPAELGDSAVYLCASSNTGHETQYFGPGTRLLVL.

The CDR3 loop is CASARLTSNYGYTF. CDR3 nucleotides: TGTGCCAGCGCTCGGCTTACCTCTAACTATGGCTACACCTTC. The chain combines TRBV6-5 with TRBJ1-2; unclear D gene. CDR3 length equals 14 residues. With 8 bases removed from V and 0 bases from J, the gap between germline ends came to 13 bases. Germline values: CDR1 MNHEY, CDR2 SVGAGI.

The chain uses TRBV2 and TRBJ2-3, with 11 bases that match TRBD2. This CDR3 is built from 20 residues. V lost 0 bases, J lost 0 bases, and 11 bases stayed unmatched. The germline V gene encodes CDR1 SNHLY and CDR2 FYNNEI. The CDR3 loop reads CASSEAVWTSGSGSTDTQYF. Written as DNA, the CDR3 is TGTGCCAGCAGTGAAGCTGTTTGGACTAGCGGGTCAGGTAGCACAGATACGCAGTATTTT.

V usage is TRBV19 and J usage is TRBJ1-1; D is ambiguous. The germline V gene encodes CDR1 LNHDA and CDR2 SQIVND (reference sequence). Trimming removed 5 bases from V and 4 bases from J, with 20 bases in between. The CDR3 totals 16 residues. CDR3 bases: TGTGCCAGTAGTCCCTTTTCCCGGGCAGCCTCCACTGAAGCTTTCTTT. Amino acids: CASSPFSRAASTEAFF. The full variable domain, in which reference TRBV19 and TRBJ1-1 provide the parts outside the CDR3, is DGGITQSPKYLFRKEGQNVTLSCEQNLNHDAMYWYRQDPGQGLRLIYYSQIVNDFQKGDIAEGYSVSREKKESFPLTVTSAQKNPTAFYLCASSPFSRAASTEAFFGQGTRLTVV.

This rearrangement joins TRBV11-2 to TRBJ1-1; 8 bases are shared with TRBD1. V lost 3 bases and J lost 0; bases outside the gene matches: 6. Germline CDR1 reads SGHAT; CDR2 reads FQNNGV. The CDR3 loop spans 16 amino acids. CDR3 protein: CASSFPRTGMNTEAFF. CDR3 coding DNA: TGTGCCAGCAGCTTTCCCCGGACAGGGATGAACACTGAAGCTTTCTTT.

The chain links TRBV28 to TRBJ1-6, with 9 bases fitting TRBD1. The J segment lost 1 base and the V segment lost 4 bases, leaving 2 bases of the junction unmatched. The CDR3 length is 16 residues. CDR1 MDHEN and CDR2 SYDVKM come from the germline V gene. As DNA, the CDR3 is TGTGCCAGCAGTTCACAGGGGGCATCCTATAATTCACCCCTCCACTTT. Protein: CASSSQGASYNSPLHF.

The chain employs TRBV28 and TRBJ1-1, with 7 nucleotides matching TRBD1. The CDR3 contains 11 residues. Losses at the gene ends were 8 bases for V and 9 bases for J; bases not matched to a gene: 6. Germline V CDR1 and CDR2: MDHEN, SYDVKM. CDR3 nucleotides: TGTGCCAGCGGCTTACAGGGGCAAGCTTTCTTT. This encodes CASGLQGQAFF.

The chain joins TRBV12-3 or TRBV12-4 to TRBJ2-2; D not certain. The CDR3 extends over 11 amino acids. Trimming removed 7 bases from V and 4 bases from J, with 4 bases in between. As DNA, the CDR3 is TGTGCCAGCACTCTCACCGGGGAGCTGTTTTTT. Amino acid sequence: CASTLTGELFF.

The chain has TRBV2 and TRBJ2-7, with 7 bases that match TRBD1. Germline V gene data show CDR1 as SNHLY and CDR2 as FYNNEI. Losses at the gene ends were 5 bases for V and 2 bases for J; bases not matched to a gene: 15. This CDR3 region has 17 residues. CDR3 sequence: CASSHKRPGQVTYEQYF. The CDR3 coding sequence is TGTGCCAGCAGTCACAAACGTCCCGGACAGGTCACCTACGAGCAGTACTTC. The complete variable domain, with remaining parts taken from reference TRBV2 and TRBJ2-7, reads EPEVTQTPSHQVTQMGQEVILRCVPISNHLYFYWYRQILGQKVEFLVSFYNNEISEKSEIFDDQFSVERPDGSNFTLKIRSTKLEDSAMYFCASSHKRPGQVTYEQYFGPGTRLTVT.

V gene TRBV28 combines with J gene TRBJ1-4; D perhaps matches TRBD1 (6 bases). Germline-derived CDR1 and CDR2 are MDHEN and SYDVKM. The V end was cut by 7 bases, the J end by 8 bases, with 17 bases between. This CDR3 spans 14 amino acids. The CDR3: CASISGGGEEKLFF. DNA for the CDR3: TGTGCCAGCATCTCTGGAGGGGGAGAGGAAAAACTGTTTTTT.

As for this clone: The sample holds other DNA sequences that translate to the same CDR3. This sequence joins TRBV10-3 and TRBJ2-2; D gene ambiguous. V was trimmed by 4 bases and J by 1 base, leaving 4 bases between them. The CDR3 runs 13 residues. Per the germline V gene, CDR1 is ENHRY and CDR2 is SYGVKD. This CDR3 reads CAISAGNTGELFF. CDR3 coding DNA: TGTGCCATCAGTGCGGGGAACACCGGGGAGCTGTTTTTT.

V is TRBV9 and J is TRBJ2-7, with D possibly TRBD1 on 6 matching bases. Germline V gene lookup returns CDR1 SGDLS and CDR2 YYNGEE. CDR3 length equals 14 residues. Trimming removed 4 bases from V and 0 bases from J, with 11 bases in between. CDR3 region: CASSLQGTSYEQYF. The CDR3 DNA sequence: TGTGCCAGCAGCCTACAGGGAACCTCCTACGAGCAGTACTTC.

The V and J genes are TRBV30 and TRBJ2-1; D is undetermined. This CDR3 is built from 13 residues. The V and J ends lost 1 base and 5 bases respectively, with 9 bases between them. Per the germline V gene, CDR1 is GTSNPN and CDR2 is SVGIG (reference sequence). CDR3 region: CAWSGPPNNEQFF. DNA of the CDR3: TGTGCCTGGAGTGGCCCCCCGAACAATGAGCAGTTCTTC.

In this sample, this clone turned up once. This sequence joins TRBV28 and TRBJ1-4, with D possibly TRBD1 on 5 matching bases. The CDR3 contains 15 residues. The germline V gene has CDR1 MDHEN and CDR2 SYDVKM. Deletions cut 5 bases from V and 5 bases from J, with 15 bases between. The CDR3 DNA reads TGTGCCAGCAGTGGAGTCAGGGCGGGGAATGAAAAACTGTTTTTT. The encoded protein is CASSGVRAGNEKLFF.